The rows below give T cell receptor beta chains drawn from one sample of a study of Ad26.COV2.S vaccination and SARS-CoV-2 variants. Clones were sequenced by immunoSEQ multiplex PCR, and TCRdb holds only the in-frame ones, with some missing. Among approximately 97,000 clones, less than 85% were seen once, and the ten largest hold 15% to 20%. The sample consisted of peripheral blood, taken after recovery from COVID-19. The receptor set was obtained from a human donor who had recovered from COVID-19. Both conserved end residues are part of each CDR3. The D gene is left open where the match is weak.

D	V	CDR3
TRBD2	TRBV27	CASSLSSLAGETQYF
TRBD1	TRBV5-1	CASSPGQYYEQYF
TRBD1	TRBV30	CAWSVVRGPSGGYYGYTF
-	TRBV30	CAWSTGVFILGNSPLHF
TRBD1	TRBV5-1	CASSHRWPTQGTNYGYTF
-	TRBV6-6	CASSSPSRGQETQYF
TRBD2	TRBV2	CASSEVGGANTGELFF
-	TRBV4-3	CASSQEIGTQNTGELFF
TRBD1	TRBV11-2	CASSLGKPGQGINQPQHF
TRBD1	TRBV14	CASSWTGVGGYTF
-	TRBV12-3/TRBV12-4	CASRYGTDTQYF
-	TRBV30	CAWRETGSTDTQYF
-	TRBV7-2	CASSLMGRSSYEQYF
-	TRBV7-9	CASSPKSRINTEAFF
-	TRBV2	CASSEWSPGLFF
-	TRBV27	CASGVGTEAFF